These T cell receptor beta chains were read from a single sample in a study of shared clonotypes between healthy human individuals. Some clones are missing from TCRdb's copy, which holds only in-frame ones; the method was immunoSEQ multiplex PCR. This sample has some 600,000 clones; roughly 96% occur once, and the top ten carry about 0.12%. Sequencing was carried out using naive CD8+ T cells sorted from blood. All receptors come from a woman in her 30s in good health. CDR3s include the opening cysteine and the closing phenylalanine or tryptophan. A D gene is named only where the DNA matches it firmly. Clone size appears in some rows only: once, few, many, or a class for an expanded clone.

abundance	d_gene	v_gene	j_gene	CDR3aa	CDR3nt
once	-	TRBV10-3	TRBJ2-7	CAISDPDSSYEQYF	TGTGCCATCAGTGATCCGGATAGCTCCTACGAGCAGTACTTC
-	-	TRBV29-1	TRBJ2-1	CSATPRDVYNEQFF	TGCAGCGCCACTCCGCGGGACGTGTACAATGAGCAGTTCTTC
-	-	TRBV9	TRBJ2-2	CASMGENTGELFF	TGTGCCAGCATGGGGGAGAACACCGGGGAGCTGTTTTTT
few	-	TRBV7-9	TRBJ2-7	CASSLADSPRYEQYF	TGTGCCAGCAGCTTAGCGGACTCGCCAAGGTACGAGCAGTACTTC
-	-	TRBV5-6	TRBJ1-2	CASSLGRQSTNYGYTF	TGTGCCAGCAGCTTGGGACGGCAATCGACTAACTATGGCTACACCTTC
-	-	TRBV5-4	TRBJ1-1	CASSLRGNTEAFF	TGTGCCAGCAGCTTACGGGGGAACACTGAAGCTTTCTTT
-	-	TRBV27	TRBJ2-7	CASSLVGGSYEQYF	TGTGCCAGCAGCCTAGTGGGGGGCTCCTACGAGCAGTACTTC
-	-	TRBV28	TRBJ1-4	CASSHYLGDHEKLFF	TGTGCCAGCAGTCACTACCTTGGGGACCATGAAAAACTGTTTTTT
-	-	TRBV14	TRBJ1-2	CASSQEGRVGYTF	TGTGCCAGCAGCCAAGAAGGGAGGGTCGGCTACACCTTC
-	TRBD2	TRBV7-9	TRBJ2-7	CASSSSGRASEQYF	TGTGCCAGCAGCTCTAGCGGGAGGGCCAGCGAGCAGTACTTC
-	TRBD2	TRBV27	TRBJ2-3	CASRYGLAGGPSTDTQYF	TGTGCCAGCAGATACGGACTAGCGGGAGGGCCCAGCACAGATACGCAGTATTTT
-	-	TRBV4-1	TRBJ1-3	CASSHEGEGIGNTIYF	TGCGCCAGCAGCCATGAAGGAGAGGGGATCGGAAACACCATATATTTT
-	-	TRBV5-6	TRBJ2-1	CASSLASLLTTYNEQFF	TGTGCCAGCAGCTTGGCCTCTCTCCTCACAACCTACAATGAGCAGTTCTTC
-	-	TRBV2	TRBJ1-5	CASSEEDGDQPQHF	TGTGCCAGCAGCGAAGAGGACGGAGATCAGCCCCAGCATTTT
-	-	TRBV25-1	TRBJ1-4	CASSDGGTNEKLFF	TGTGCCAGCAGTGATGGGGGTACTAATGAAAAACTGTTTTTT
-	-	TRBV9	TRBJ1-1	CASSVVQGSSDEAFF	TGTGCCAGCAGCGTAGTCCAGGGATCTAGTGATGAAGCTTTCTTT
-	-	TRBV5-4	TRBJ1-5	CASSLGTGNQPQHF	TGTGCCAGCAGCCTTGGAACAGGGAATCAGCCCCAGCATTTT
few	-	TRBV30	TRBJ2-2	CAWSASLTGELFF	TGTGCCTGGAGTGCATCGCTAACCGGGGAGCTGTTTTTT
-	-	TRBV4-1	TRBJ2-1	CASSQDLSPGNEQFF	TGCGCCAGCAGCCAAGATCTTAGTCCCGGAAATGAGCAGTTCTTC
-	TRBD1	TRBV9	TRBJ1-1	CASSVEGTGGTEAFF	TGTGCCAGCAGCGTAGAGGGGACAGGGGGGACTGAAGCTTTCTTT
once	-	TRBV5-4	TRBJ1-4	CASSPGWGDEKLFF	TGTGCCAGCAGCCCCGGTTGGGGAGACGAAAAACTGTTTTTT
-	-	TRBV12-5	TRBJ1-4	CASGLEGACGEKLFF	TGTGCTAGTGGTCTCGAAGGGGCTTGTGGTGAAAAACTGTTTTTT
-	-	TRBV28	TRBJ2-7	CASSFREIPLFYEQYF	TGTGCCAGCAGTTTTAGGGAGATCCCGCTTTTCTACGAGCAGTACTTC
-	-	TRBV9	TRBJ2-1	CASSPTLNGGMEFF	TGTGCCAGCAGCCCCACCCTCAATGGGGGAATGGAGTTCTTC
-	TRBD2	TRBV5-6	TRBJ2-1	CASRPLAGRYNEQFF	TGTGCCAGCAGACCGCTAGCGGGACGGTACAATGAGCAGTTCTTC
-	TRBD2	TRBV19	TRBJ2-5	CASSIDLEGTSGTETQYF	TGTGCCAGTAGTATAGACTTAGAAGGGACTAGCGGGACGGAGACCCAGTACTTC
-	-	TRBV19	TRBJ2-7	CASSMVQGQYEQYF	TGTGCCAGTAGTATGGTCCAGGGGCAGTACGAGCAGTACTTC
-	TRBD1	TRBV28	TRBJ2-2	CASSLWPIGTVNTGELFF	TGTGCCAGCAGTTTATGGCCGATCGGGACAGTGAACACCGGGGAGCTGTTTTTT